This T cell receptor beta chain was identified in a study of T cell responses to AZD1222 COVID-19 vaccine. Findings and caveats of the study: It was only after the peak T cell response that any repertoires were sampled. Across spike, vaccine-associated CD4 TCRs were found, dominant at 160-218 and 743-854. Spike-specific TCRs gained breadth and depth after people received two AZD1222 doses.

Comments on this clone: Its antigen remains unidentified.

Germline loops: CDR1 KGHSH, CDR2 LQKENI. Trimming stripped 4 bases from V and 7 bases from J, with 25 bases between. There are 17 residues in the CDR3. Sequencing used immunoSEQ multiplex PCR; TCRdb keeps in-frame clones, though not all of them. The table lists some 150,000 clones, more than 70% of them singletons, with about 4.8% in the top ten. Analyses pooled second doses at about 4 or about 12 weeks. Sequencing used peripheral blood, obtained 28 days after the second AZD1222 dose. The chain combines TRBV18 with TRBJ1-2, with D possibly being TRBD1 (6 bases). This receptor was obtained from an adult who received the AZD1222 COVID-19 vaccine. The CDR3 region has the DNA TGTGCCAGCTCACTCCTCCAGAAAGGGGAGGGGGAGTCTGGCTACACCTTC. This translates into CASSLLQKGEGESGYTF. The full variable domain, rest sourced from reference TRBV18 and TRBJ1-2, is NAGVMQNPRHLVRRRGQEARLRCSPMKGHSHVYWYRQLPEEGLKFMVYLQKENIIDESGMPKERFSAEFPKEGPSILRIQQVVRGDSAAYFCASSLLQKGEGESGYTFGSGTRLTVV.